The clone carrying this TCR beta chain has more than one count but fewer than ten. This record comes from a study of T cells in Graves' hyperthyroidism and ophthalmopathy. About the research overall: Blood was drawn when the patient was first diagnosed and still untreated.

Exclusion criteria comprised uncontrolled infection, other autoimmune disease, pregnancy or lactation. What was amplified from RNA transcripts were TCR beta CDR3 regions. The HTBI primer set served for first-round RT-PCR of the TCR CDR3. TCRdb re-analysed the multiplex PCR reads in MiXCR, keeping a single row per CDR3 protein. The table lists around 250,000 distinct CDR3 sequences, approximately 14% of them singletons. Trimming took off 3 bases at V and 4 bases at J, with 12 bases between the two ends. Germline V gene data show CDR1 as MGHRA and CDR2 as YSYEKL. This CDR3 is 14 amino acids long. Source material: blood. This rearrangement joins TRBV4-1 to TRBJ1-2; D might be TRBD1 (5 bases). The clonotype was recovered from a woman between 35 and 50 years old with Graves' hyperthyroidism that later progressed to Graves' ophthalmopathy. As DNA, the CDR3 is TGCGCCAGCAGCCAGGCGGGACGGCTCTATGGCTACACCTTC. Translating gives CASSQAGRLYGYTF.